The 26 T cell receptor beta chains listed next were all sequenced from one sample in a study of T cell changes during pregnancy in multiple sclerosis. Sequencing was performed with immunoSEQ multiplex PCR; in TCRdb, only in-frame clones are kept and a portion is missing. Of about 40,000 clones in the sample, about 88% were seen once. Sequencing used CD4+ T cells from peripheral blood mononuclear cells, obtained before pregnancy. The origin of the receptors is a female donor with multiple sclerosis, enrolled in a pregnancy study.

The genes are TRBV2 and TRBJ2-2; 10 nucleotides agree with TRBD2. Per the germline V gene, CDR1 is SNHLY and CDR2 is FYNNEI. The junction had 6 bases not matched to a gene; V was cut back by 4 bases and J by 4 bases. This CDR3 has 16 residues. CDR3 amino acids: CASSVTSGSGTGELFF. CDR3 coding DNA: TGTGCCAGCAGTGTGACTAGCGGGTCCGGCACCGGGGAGCTGTTTTTT.

V is TRBV5-1 and J is TRBJ2-1; D possibly corresponds to TRBD2 (5 bases). Germline CDR1 and CDR2: SGHRS and YFSETQ. The CDR3 extends over 15 amino acids. Deletions cut 4 bases from V and 3 bases from J, with 14 bases between. CDR3 nucleotide sequence: TGCGCCAGCAGCACCTCACTAGGGCTCTACAATGAGCAGTTCTTC. Protein: CASSTSLGLYNEQFF.

The chain couples TRBV30 to TRBJ2-3, with D possibly being TRBD2 (6 bases). CDR1 is GTSNPN and CDR2 is SVGIG in the germline V gene (reference sequence). The V gene lost 2 bases and the J gene lost 0 bases, with 9 bases spanning the gap. The CDR3 is 14 residues long. Written as DNA, the CDR3 is TGTGCCTGGAGTTCGAGCGGGAGCACAGATACGCAGTATTTT. Translating it yields CAWSSSGSTDTQYF.

The chain is built from TRBV21-1 and TRBJ1-2; the table's D call of TRBD1 was not tested on the DNA. TRBV21-1 is labeled a pseudogene. CDR3 size: 16 residues. As DNA, the CDR3 is TGTGCCAGCAGCACAAAGTTAGTACAGGGAAAGTCTGGCTACACCTTC. Translated: CASSTKLVQGKSGYTF.

This chain links TRBV5-6 with TRBJ1-2; possibly TRBD1 for D (5 bases). This CDR3 comprises 14 residues. V dropped 0 bases and J dropped 4 bases, with 10 bases sitting between them. Germline assignment: CDR1 SGHDT and CDR2 YYEEEE. This CDR3 reads CASSLGSGGYGYTF. The CDR3 bases are TGTGCCAGCAGCTTGGGGTCGGGGGGCTATGGCTACACCTTC.

The chain recombines TRBV5-1 with TRBJ2-7, with a tentative D call TRBD1 (6 bases). The V and J ends lost 2 bases and 0 bases respectively, with 15 bases between them. This CDR3 spans 16 amino acids. The V gene's germline CDR1 is SGHRS and CDR2 YFSETQ. The CDR3 DNA follows: TGCGCCAGCAGCTTAACGACAGGTGCTAGCTCCTACGAGCAGTACTTC. It encodes CASSLTTGASSYEQYF.

Of note for this clone: Germline and junction disagree at one end, which may indicate a read error. The J gene is TRBJ2-5, the V gene TRBV7-7; 11 bases align to TRBD1. CDR1 is SSHAT and CDR2 is FNYEAQ in the germline V gene (reference sequence). The CDR3 contains 15 residues. This CDR3 reads CASSLGGTGGETQYF. In DNA form, the CDR3 reads TGTGCTAGCAGCTTAGGTGGGACAGGGGGGGAGACCCAGTACTTC.

CDR3 sequence reads: CAISATGGAETQYF. DNA of the CDR3: TGTGCCATCAGTGCGACAGGGGGGGCAGAGACCCAGTACTTC. The chain employs TRBV10-3 and TRBJ2-5; 9 positions match TRBD1. The CDR3 totals 14 residues. The germline V gene encodes CDR1 ENHRY and CDR2 SYGVKD. The V gene end was trimmed by 4 bases and the J gene end by 4 bases; junction bases not matched to a gene: 4.

The chain combines TRBV18 with TRBJ2-3, with 8 positions matching TRBD2. Germline CDR1 KGHSH, CDR2 LQKENI. This CDR3 region has 15 residues. The ends lost 0 bases at V and 4 bases at J; junction bases unmatched: 3. CDR3 amino acids: CASSPPPGGADTQYF. CDR3 bases: TGTGCCAGCTCACCACCCCCGGGGGGGGCAGATACGCAGTATTTT.

The chain combines TRBV30 with TRBJ2-1, with 12 bases fitting TRBD2. Losses at the gene ends were 1 base for V and 0 bases for J; bases not matched to a gene: 10. The CDR3 spans 19 residues. CDR1 and CDR2 (germline): GTSNPN, SVGIG (reference sequence). The CDR3 DNA is TGTGCCTGGAGTGACCCATCGGGACTAGCGGGCCTCTCCTACAATGAGCAGTTCTTC. Its protein product is CAWSDPSGLAGLSYNEQFF.

The chain links TRBV6-1 to TRBJ1-1; D unclear. The CDR3 runs 15 residues. Trimming took off 3 bases at V and 1 base at J, with 12 bases between the two ends. Germline V gene sequence: CDR1 MNHNS, CDR2 SASEGT. CDR3 coding DNA: TGTGCCAGCAGTGATCCGAGACACCCGAACACTGAAGCTTTCTTT. Translated, it gives CASSDPRHPNTEAFF.

This clone is a singleton in its sample. This sequence joins TRBV28 and TRBJ2-7; 7 positions agree with TRBD1. Germline values: CDR1 MDHEN, CDR2 SYDVKM. CDR3 length: 15 residues. The V segment lost 6 bases and the J segment 0 bases; nucleotides outside the gene matches: 8. CDR3 amino acids: CASSPYGDSSYEQYF. The CDR3 nucleotides are TGTGCCAGCAGCCCCTATGGGGACAGCTCCTACGAGCAGTACTTC.

J is TRBJ1-1 and V is TRBV9, with D hard to call. The CDR3 runs 13 residues. V gave up 0 bases and J gave up 0 bases, with 3 bases separating them. Germline CDR1 is SGDLS and CDR2 is YYNGEE. This CDR3 reads CASSVAMNTEAFF. In DNA form, the CDR3 reads TGTGCCAGCAGCGTAGCCATGAACACTGAAGCTTTCTTT.

In this sample, this clone turned up once. The rearrangement uses TRBV29-1 and TRBJ2-2; possibly TRBD2 for D (6 bases). The CDR3 covers 16 residues. The V gene lost 7 bases and the J gene lost 0 bases, with 18 bases spanning the gap. The germline gives CDR1 SQVTM, CDR2 ANQGSEA. CDR3 amino acids: CSAKRYGGSNTGELFF. DNA for the CDR3: TGCAGCGCTAAAAGATACGGGGGATCGAACACCGGGGAGCTGTTTTTT.

This clone came up a few times. The chain carries TRBV5-1 and TRBJ2-1; 11 bases align to TRBD2. The CDR3 has 16 residues. Germline lookup yields CDR1 SGHRS and CDR2 YFSETQ. After removal of 4 bases from V and 4 bases from J, the junction contained 7 bases not matched to a gene. The CDR3 DNA sequence: TGCGCCAGCAGCACTAGCGGGAGCCCTGCTTACAATGAGCAGTTCTTC. Protein product: CASSTSGSPAYNEQFF.

This chain uses TRBV9 with TRBJ1-2, with 7 bases aligning to TRBD1. The CDR3 contains 15 residues. Germline V lookup: CDR1 SGDLS, CDR2 YYNGEE. The junction had 6 bases not matched to a gene; V was cut back by 4 bases and J by 0 bases. The CDR3 loop reads CASSPDRDPNYGYTF. CDR3 sequence (DNA): TGTGCCAGCAGCCCAGACAGGGACCCTAACTATGGCTACACCTTC.

This clone was counted only a few times. This rearrangement joins TRBV4-3 to TRBJ1-1, with D tentatively TRBD1 (6 bases). The length of the CDR3 is 16 residues. The ends were cut back, 0 bases at V and 1 base at J, with 12 bases in the middle. Germline CDR1 and CDR2: LGHNA and YSLEER. The CDR3, as DNA: TGCGCCAGCAGCCAAGATAATGGGACACCGAACACTGAAGCTTTCTTT. It encodes CASSQDNGTPNTEAFF.

The table lists this clone with a count of one. The CDR3 region has the DNA TGTGCCAGCAGCGTTGGCCTAGCTAACTATGGCTACACCTTC. Protein product: CASSVGLANYGYTF. The V gene is TRBV9, the J gene TRBJ1-2, with D uncertain. Germline loops: CDR1 SGDLS, CDR2 YYNGEE. V shed 2 bases and J shed 0 bases, with 8 bases lying between them. The CDR3 has 14 residues. The full variable domain, in which reference TRBV9 and TRBJ1-2 provide the parts outside the CDR3, is DSGVTQTPKHLITATGQRVTLRCSPRSGDLSVYWYQQSLDQGLQFLIQYYNGEERAKGNILERFSAQQFPDLHSELNLSSLELGDSALYFCASSVGLANYGYTFGSGTRLTVV.

The rearrangement uses TRBV5-4 and TRBJ2-7; possibly TRBD1 for D (5 bases). This CDR3 has 14 amino acids. Germline CDR1 reads SGHNT; CDR2 reads YYREEE (reference sequence). Trimming took 4 bases from V and 8 from J, leaving 19 bases between them. The chain's CDR3 is CASSPSDRPLKQYF. Written as DNA, the CDR3 is TGTGCCAGCAGCCCCTCAGACAGACCCCTCAAGCAGTACTTC.

V gene TRBV25-1 combines with J gene TRBJ2-5; no clear D gene. Per the germline V gene, CDR1 is MGHDK and CDR2 is SYGVNS. The CDR3 is made up of 12 amino acids. V was cut by 5 bases and J by 3 bases, with 7 bases left in between. CDR3 in amino acids: CASSRVEETQYF. DNA for the CDR3: TGTGCCAGCAGTCGAGTTGAAGAGACCCAGTACTTC.

J is TRBJ2-3 and V is TRBV9; TRBD1 matches 8 bases. Trimming at V came to 6 bases and at J to 4 bases, leaving 4 bases not matched to a gene. The germline V gene encodes CDR1 SGDLS and CDR2 YYNGEE. The CDR3 extends over 13 amino acids. The CDR3 nucleotides are TGTGCCAGCAATCCAGGGGGCGCAGATACGCAGTATTTT. Protein: CASNPGGADTQYF.

With regard to this clone: The limits of the CDR3 on the DNA are not certain, so only TCRdb's listed CDR3 is given. This chain connects TRBV4-3 to TRBJ2-1; the DNA was not compared with TRBD1, the D call given in the table. Germline loops: CDR1 LGHNA, CDR2 YSLEER. The CDR3 extends over 13 residues, inclusive of both ends. This CDR3 reads CASSQEWGTGSFF.

This chain links TRBV7-8 with TRBJ1-2; TRBD1 aligns across 8 bases. The CDR3 runs to 16 residues. J lost 1 base, V lost 1 base, and 5 bases had no gene match. Germline CDR1 and CDR2: SGHVS and FQNEAQ. The CDR3 protein is CASSLVGGQGNYGYTF. As DNA, the CDR3 is TGTGCCAGCAGCTTAGTAGGAGGACAGGGTAACTATGGCTACACCTTC.

This chain uses TRBV6-5 with TRBJ2-7; 8 bases agree with TRBD1. Germline V lookup: CDR1 MNHEY, CDR2 SVGAGI. CDR3 length equals 14 residues. V gave up 6 bases and J gave up 8 bases; unmatched junction bases: 12. The DNA of the CDR3 is TGTGCCAGCAGCGAAACCCGACAGGGGCCTAAGCAGTACTTC. Encoded protein: CASSETRQGPKQYF.

The V call is TRBV5-6, the J call TRBJ1-1; 9 bases agree with TRBD1. V gave up 3 bases and J gave up 5 bases; unmatched junction bases: 8. CDR1 is SGHDT, CDR2 YYEEEE, per germline. This CDR3 spans 15 amino acids. CDR3: CASSYRGLKKTEAFF. CDR3 coding DNA: TGTGCCAGCAGCTACAGGGGGCTGAAAAAAACTGAAGCTTTCTTT.

The J gene is TRBJ2-1, the V gene TRBV28; 8 bases are shared with TRBD2. The trim removed 7 bases at V and 9 bases at J, leaving 11 bases unmatched. The CDR3 is made up of 14 amino acids. Germline CDR1 and CDR2: MDHEN and SYDVKM. As DNA, the CDR3 is TGTGCCAGCACCCGGGGGGGCGCTACAAGTGAGCAGTTCTTC. Translated: CASTRGGATSEQFF.